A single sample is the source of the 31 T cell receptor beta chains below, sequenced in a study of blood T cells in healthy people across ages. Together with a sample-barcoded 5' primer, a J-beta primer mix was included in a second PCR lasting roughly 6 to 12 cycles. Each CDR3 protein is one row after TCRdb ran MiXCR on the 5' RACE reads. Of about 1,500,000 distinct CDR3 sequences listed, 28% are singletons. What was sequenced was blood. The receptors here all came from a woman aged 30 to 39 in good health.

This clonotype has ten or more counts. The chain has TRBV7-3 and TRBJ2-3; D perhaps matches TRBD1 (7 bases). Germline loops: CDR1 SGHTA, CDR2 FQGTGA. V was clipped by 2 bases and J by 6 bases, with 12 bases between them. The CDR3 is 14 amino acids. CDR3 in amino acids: CASSLAGQTDTQYF. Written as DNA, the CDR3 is TGTGCCAGCAGCTTAGCGGGACAGACGGATACGCAGTATTTT.

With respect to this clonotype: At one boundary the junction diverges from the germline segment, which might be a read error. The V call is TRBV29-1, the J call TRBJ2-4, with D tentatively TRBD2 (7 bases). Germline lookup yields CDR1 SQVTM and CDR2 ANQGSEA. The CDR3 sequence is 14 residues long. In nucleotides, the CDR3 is TGCAGCGTTGATATGGGGGGGGCCAAAAGCATTCAGTACTTC. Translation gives CSVDMGGAKSIQYF. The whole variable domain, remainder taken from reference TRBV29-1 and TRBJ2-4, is SAVISQKPSRDICQRGTSLTIQCQVDSQVTMMFWYRQQPGQSLTLIATANQGSEATYESGFVIDKFPISRPNLTFSTLTVSNMSPEDSSIYLCSVDMGGAKSIQYFGAGTRLSVL.

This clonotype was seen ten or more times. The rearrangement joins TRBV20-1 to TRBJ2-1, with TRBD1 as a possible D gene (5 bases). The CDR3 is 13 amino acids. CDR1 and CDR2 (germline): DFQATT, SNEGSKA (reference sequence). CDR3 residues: CGTRAPYYNEQFF. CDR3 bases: TGCGGTACCAGGGCCCCCTACTACAATGAGCAGTTCTTC.

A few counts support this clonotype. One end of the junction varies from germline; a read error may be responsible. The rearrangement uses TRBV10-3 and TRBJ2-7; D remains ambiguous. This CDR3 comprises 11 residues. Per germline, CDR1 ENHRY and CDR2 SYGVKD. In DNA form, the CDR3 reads TGTGCCACCAGTTATGATTACGAGCAGTACTTC. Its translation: CATSYDYEQYF.

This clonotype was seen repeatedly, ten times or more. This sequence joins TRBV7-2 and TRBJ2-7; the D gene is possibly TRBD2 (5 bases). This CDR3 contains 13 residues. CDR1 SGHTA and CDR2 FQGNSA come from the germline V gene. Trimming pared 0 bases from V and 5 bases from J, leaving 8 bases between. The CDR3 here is CASSLAGVDEQYF. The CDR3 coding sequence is TGTGCCAGCAGCTTAGCGGGAGTCGACGAGCAGTACTTC.

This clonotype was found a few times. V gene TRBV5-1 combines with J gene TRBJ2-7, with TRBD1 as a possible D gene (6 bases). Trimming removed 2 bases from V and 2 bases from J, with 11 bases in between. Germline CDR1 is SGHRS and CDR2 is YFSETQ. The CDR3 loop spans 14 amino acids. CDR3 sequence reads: CASSLDGQPYEQYF. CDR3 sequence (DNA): TGCGCCAGCAGCTTAGATGGACAGCCCTACGAGCAGTACTTC.

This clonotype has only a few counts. Here the CDR3 DNA reads TGCGCCAGCAGCTTCGACAGCTCAACTAATGAAAAACTGTTTTTT. Amino acid sequence: CASSFDSSTNEKLFF. This sequence joins TRBV5-1 and TRBJ1-4; maybe TRBD1 (5 bases). The ends were cut back, 2 bases at V and 0 bases at J, with 8 bases in the middle. CDR1 is SGHRS, CDR2 YFSETQ, per germline. The CDR3 is 15 residues long.

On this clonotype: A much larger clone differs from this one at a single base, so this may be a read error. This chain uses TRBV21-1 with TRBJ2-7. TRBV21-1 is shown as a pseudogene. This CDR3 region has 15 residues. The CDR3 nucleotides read TGTGCCAGCGATAGACATTCGAGATCCGACTGCGAGCAGTACTTC. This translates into CASDRHSRSDCEQYF.

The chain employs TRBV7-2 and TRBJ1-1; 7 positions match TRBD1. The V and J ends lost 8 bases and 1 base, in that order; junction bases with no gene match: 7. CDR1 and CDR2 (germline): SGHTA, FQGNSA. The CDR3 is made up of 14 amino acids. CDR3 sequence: CASHTEGANTEAFF. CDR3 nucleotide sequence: TGTGCCAGCCACACGGAGGGGGCGAACACTGAAGCTTTCTTT.

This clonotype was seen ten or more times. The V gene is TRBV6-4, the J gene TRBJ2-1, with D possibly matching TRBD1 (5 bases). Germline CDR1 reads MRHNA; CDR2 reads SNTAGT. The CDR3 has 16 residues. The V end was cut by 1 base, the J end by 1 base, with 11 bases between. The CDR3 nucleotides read TGTGCCAGCAGTGACTTGGGCAGGGCTTCCTACAATGAGCAGTTCTTC. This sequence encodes CASSDLGRASYNEQFF.

The CDR3 bases are TGTGCCAGCAGCCCCCCGAGGGGGGTTGGAGGCTACACCTTC. Amino acid sequence: CASSPPRGVGGYTF. The chain uses TRBV7-2 and TRBJ1-2, with a weak D call TRBD1 (6 bases). This CDR3 has 14 amino acids. V gave up 5 bases and J gave up 8 bases, with 18 bases separating them. Looked up from germline, CDR1 is SGHTA and CDR2 is FQGNSA.

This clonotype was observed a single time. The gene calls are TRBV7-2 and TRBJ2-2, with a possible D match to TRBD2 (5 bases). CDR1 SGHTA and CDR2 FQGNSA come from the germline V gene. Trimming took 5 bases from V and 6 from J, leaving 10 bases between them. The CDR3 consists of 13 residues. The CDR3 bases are TGTGCCAGCAGCAGCCGGGATTCCGGGGAGCTGTTTTTT. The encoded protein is CASSSRDSGELFF. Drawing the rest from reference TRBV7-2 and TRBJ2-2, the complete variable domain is GAGVSQSPSNKVTEKGKDVELRCDPISGHTALYWYRQSLGQGLEFLIYFQGNSAPDKSGLPSDRFSAERTGGSVSTLTIQRTQQEDSAVYLCASSSRDSGELFFGEGSRLTVL.

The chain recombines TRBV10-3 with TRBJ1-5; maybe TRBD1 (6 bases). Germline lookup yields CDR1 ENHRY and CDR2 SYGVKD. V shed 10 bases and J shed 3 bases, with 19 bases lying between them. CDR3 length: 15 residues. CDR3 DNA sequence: TGTGCCACTCGAACAGGGAAGGGGAACAATCAGCCCCAGCATTTT. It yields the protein CATRTGKGNNQPQHF.

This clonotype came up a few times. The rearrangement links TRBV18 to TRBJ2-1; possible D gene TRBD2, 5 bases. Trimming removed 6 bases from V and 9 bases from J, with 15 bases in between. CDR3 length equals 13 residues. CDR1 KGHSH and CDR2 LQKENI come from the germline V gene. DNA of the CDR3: TGTGCCAGCTCTCCAAAAGGGCGGGTTGAGCAGTTCTTC. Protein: CASSPKGRVEQFF.

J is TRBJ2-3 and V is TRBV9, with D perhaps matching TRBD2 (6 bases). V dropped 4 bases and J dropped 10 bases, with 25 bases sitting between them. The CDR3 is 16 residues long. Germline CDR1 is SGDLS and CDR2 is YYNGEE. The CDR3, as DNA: TGTGCCAGCAGCCCCAGTGGAGGGGCGGGTAGAAATGCGCAGTATTTT. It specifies CASSPSGGAGRNAQYF.

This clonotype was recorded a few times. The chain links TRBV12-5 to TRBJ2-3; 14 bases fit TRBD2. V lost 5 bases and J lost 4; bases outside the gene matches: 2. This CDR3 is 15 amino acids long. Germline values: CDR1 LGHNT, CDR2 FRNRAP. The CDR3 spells CASGPGLAGADTQYF. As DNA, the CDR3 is TGTGCTAGTGGTCCGGGACTAGCGGGAGCAGATACGCAGTATTTT.

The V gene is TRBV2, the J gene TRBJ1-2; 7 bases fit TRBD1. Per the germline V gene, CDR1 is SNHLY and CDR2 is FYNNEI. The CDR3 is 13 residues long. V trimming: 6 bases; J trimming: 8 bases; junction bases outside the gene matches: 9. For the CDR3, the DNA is TGTGCCAGCAGCAACGACAGGGAAGGGGGCTACACCTTC. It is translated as CASSNDREGGYTF. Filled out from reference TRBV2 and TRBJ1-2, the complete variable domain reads EPEVTQTPSHQVTQMGQEVILRCVPISNHLYFYWYRQILGQKVEFLVSFYNNEISEKSEIFDDQFSVERPDGSNFTLKIRSTKLEDSAMYFCASSNDREGGYTFGSGTRLTVV.

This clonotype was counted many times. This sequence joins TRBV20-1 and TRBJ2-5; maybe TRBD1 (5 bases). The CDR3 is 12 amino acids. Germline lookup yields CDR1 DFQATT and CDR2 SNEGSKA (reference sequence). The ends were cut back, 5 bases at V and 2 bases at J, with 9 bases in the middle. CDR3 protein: CSADDRQETQYF. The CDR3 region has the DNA TGCAGTGCTGATGACAGACAAGAGACCCAGTACTTC.

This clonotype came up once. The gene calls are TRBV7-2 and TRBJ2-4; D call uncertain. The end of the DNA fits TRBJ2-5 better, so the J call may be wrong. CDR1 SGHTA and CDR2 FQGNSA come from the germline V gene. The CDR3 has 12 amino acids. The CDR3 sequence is CASSQRSETQYF. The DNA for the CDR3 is TGTGCCAGCAGCCAGAGGTCGGAGACCCAGTACTTC.

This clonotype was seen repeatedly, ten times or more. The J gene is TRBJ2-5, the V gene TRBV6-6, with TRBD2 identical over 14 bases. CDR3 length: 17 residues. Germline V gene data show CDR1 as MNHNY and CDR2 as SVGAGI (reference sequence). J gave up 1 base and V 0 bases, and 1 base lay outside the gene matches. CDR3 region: CASSYSGTSGGQETQYF. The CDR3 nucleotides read TGTGCCAGCAGTTACTCGGGGACTAGCGGGGGCCAAGAGACCCAGTACTTC.

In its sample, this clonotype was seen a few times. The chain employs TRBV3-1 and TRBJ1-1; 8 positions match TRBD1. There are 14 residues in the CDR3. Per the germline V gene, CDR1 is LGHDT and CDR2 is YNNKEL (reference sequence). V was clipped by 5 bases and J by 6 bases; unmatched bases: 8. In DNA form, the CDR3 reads TGTGCCAGCAGCTCCCTCGACAGGGGTCCTGAAGCTTTCTTT. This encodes CASSSLDRGPEAFF. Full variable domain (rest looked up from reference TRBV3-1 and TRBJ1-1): DTAVSQTPKYLVTQMGNDKSIKCEQNLGHDTMYWYKQDSKKFLKIMFSYNNKELIINETVPNRFSPKSPDKAHLNLHINSLELGDSAVYFCASSSLDRGPEAFFGQGTRLTVV.

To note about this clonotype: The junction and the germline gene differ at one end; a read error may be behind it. The DNA for the CDR3 is TGTGCCAGCAGGCGACAAGGGCGGGGGAGCACAGATATGCAGTATTTT. This codes for CASRRQGRGSTDMQYF. The J gene is TRBJ2-3, the V gene TRBV7-2; 7 positions match TRBD2. The CDR3 length is 16 residues. The germline gives CDR1 SGHTA, CDR2 FQGNSA.

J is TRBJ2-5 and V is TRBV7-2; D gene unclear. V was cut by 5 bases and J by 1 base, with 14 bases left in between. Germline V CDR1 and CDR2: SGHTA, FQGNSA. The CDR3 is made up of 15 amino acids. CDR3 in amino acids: CASSRSSSPQETQYF. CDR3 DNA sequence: TGTGCCAGCAGCCGCTCCTCGAGTCCCCAAGAGACCCAGTACTTC.

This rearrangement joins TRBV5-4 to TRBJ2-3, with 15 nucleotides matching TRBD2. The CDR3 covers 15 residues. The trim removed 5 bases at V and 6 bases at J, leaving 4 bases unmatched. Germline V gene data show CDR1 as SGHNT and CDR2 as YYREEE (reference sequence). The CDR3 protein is CASRSGLAGGDTQYF. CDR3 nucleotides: TGTGCCAGCAGGTCTGGACTAGCGGGGGGGGATACGCAGTATTTT.

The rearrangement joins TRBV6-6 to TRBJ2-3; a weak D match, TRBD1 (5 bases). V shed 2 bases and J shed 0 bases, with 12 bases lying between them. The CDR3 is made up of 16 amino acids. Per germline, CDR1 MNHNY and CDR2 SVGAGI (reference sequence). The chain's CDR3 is CASSYGASSSTDTQYF. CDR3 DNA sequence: TGTGCCAGCAGTTACGGGGCCTCATCTAGCACAGATACGCAGTATTTT.

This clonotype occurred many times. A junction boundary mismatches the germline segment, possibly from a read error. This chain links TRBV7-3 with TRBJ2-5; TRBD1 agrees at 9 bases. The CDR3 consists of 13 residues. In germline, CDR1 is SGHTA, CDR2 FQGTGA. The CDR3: CAISMTGGETQYF. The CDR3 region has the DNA TGTGCCATCAGCATGACAGGGGGAGAGACCCAGTACTTC.

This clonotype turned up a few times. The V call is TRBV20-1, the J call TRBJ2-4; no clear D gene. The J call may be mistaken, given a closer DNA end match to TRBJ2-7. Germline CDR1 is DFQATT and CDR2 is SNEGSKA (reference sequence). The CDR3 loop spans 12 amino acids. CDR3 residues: CSASPSTDEQYF. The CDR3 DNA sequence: TGCAGTGCTAGTCCCTCGACGGACGAGCAGTACTTC.

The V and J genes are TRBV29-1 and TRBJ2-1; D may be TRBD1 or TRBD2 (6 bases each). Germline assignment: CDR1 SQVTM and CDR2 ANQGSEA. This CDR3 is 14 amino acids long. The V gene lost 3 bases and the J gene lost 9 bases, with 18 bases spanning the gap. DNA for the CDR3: TGCAGCGTTGATATCCGGGGGCTAGGGAGTGAGCAGTTCTTC. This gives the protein CSVDIRGLGSEQFF.

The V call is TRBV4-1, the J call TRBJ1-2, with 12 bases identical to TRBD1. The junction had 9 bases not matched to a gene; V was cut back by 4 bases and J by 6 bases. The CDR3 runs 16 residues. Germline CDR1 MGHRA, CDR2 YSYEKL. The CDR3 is CASSPPGQGAPDGYTF. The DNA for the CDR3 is TGCGCCAGCAGCCCCCCGGGACAGGGGGCTCCGGATGGCTACACCTTC.

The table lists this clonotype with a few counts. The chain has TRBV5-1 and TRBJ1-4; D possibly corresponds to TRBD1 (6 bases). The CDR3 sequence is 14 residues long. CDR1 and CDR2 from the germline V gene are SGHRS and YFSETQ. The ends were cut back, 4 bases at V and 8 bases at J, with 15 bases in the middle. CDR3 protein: CASSAQGPGEKLFF. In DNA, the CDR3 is TGCGCCAGCAGCGCACAGGGTCCGGGAGAAAAACTGTTTTTT.

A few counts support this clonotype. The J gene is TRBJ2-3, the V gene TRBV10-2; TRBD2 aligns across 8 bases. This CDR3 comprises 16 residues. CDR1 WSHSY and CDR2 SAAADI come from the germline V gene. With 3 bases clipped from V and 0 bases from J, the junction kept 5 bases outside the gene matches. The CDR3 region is CASSDRGGPSTDTQYF. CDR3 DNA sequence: TGCGCCAGCAGTGACCGGGGGGGCCCTAGCACAGATACGCAGTATTTT.